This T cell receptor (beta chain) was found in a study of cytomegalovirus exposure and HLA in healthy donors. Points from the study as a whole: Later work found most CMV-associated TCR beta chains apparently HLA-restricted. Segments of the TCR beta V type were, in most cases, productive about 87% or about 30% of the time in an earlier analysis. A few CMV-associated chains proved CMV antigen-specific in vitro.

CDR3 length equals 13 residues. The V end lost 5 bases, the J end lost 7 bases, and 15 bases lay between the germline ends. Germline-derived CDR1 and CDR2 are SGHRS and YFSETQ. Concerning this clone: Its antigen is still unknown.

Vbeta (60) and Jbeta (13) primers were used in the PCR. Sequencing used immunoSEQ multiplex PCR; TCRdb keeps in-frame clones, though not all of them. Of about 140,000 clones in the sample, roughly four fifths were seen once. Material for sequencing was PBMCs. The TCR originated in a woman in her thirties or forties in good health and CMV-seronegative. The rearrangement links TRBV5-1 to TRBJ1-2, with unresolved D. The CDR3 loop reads CASRLESGAGYTF. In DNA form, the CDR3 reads TGCGCCAGCAGGCTCGAAAGCGGCGCTGGCTACACCTTC.